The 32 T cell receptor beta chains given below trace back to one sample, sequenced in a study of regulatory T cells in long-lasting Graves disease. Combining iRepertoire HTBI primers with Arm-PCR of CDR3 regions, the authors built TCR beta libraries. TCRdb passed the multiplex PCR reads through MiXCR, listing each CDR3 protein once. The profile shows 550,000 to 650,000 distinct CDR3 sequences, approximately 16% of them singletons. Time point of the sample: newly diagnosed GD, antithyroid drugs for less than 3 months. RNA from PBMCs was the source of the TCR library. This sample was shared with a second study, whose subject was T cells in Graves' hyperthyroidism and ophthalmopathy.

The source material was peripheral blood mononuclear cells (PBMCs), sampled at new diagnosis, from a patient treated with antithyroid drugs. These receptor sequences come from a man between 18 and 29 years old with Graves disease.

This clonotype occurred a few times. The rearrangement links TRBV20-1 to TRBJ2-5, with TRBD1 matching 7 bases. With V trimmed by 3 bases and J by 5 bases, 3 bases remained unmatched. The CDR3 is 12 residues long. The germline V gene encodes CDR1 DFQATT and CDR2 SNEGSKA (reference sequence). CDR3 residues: CSASPRGETQYF. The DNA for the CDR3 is TGCAGTGCTAGTCCCAGGGGGGAGACCCAGTACTTC.

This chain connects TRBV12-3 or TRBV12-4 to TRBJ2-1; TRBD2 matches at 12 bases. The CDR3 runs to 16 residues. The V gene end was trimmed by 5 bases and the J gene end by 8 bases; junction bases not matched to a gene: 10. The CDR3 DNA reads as TGTGCCAGCAGTCCAACGACTAGCGGGAGAATCTATGAGCAGTTCTTC. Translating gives CASSPTTSGRIYEQFF.

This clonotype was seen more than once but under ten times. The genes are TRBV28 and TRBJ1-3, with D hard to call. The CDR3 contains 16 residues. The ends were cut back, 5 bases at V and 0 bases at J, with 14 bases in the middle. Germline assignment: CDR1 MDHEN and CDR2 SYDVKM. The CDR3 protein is CASSPGSSISGNTIYF. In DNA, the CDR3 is TGTGCCAGCAGTCCTGGGTCCTCTATCTCTGGAAACACCATATATTTT.

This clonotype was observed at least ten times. In DNA, the CDR3 is TGTGCCAGCAGTCCCACTGGGACGGAGAACTATGGCTACACCTTC. This translates into CASSPTGTENYGYTF. This sequence joins TRBV2 and TRBJ1-2, with D perhaps matching TRBD1 (5 bases). Germline CDR1 SNHLY, CDR2 FYNNEI. CDR3 length: 15 residues. V gave up 5 bases and J gave up 2 bases, with 15 bases separating them.

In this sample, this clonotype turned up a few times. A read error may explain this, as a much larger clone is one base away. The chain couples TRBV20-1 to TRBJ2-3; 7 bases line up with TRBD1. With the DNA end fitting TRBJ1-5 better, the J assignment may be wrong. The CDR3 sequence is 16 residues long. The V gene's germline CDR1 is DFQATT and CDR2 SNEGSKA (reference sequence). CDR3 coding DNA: TGCAGTGCTAGAGGGGACCAGACAGGGCCCACAGATACGCAGCATTTT. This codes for CSARGDQTGPTDTQHF.

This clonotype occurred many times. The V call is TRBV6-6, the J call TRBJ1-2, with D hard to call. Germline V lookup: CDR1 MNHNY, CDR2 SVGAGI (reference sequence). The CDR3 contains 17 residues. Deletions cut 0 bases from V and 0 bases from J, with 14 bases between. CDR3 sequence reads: CASSYSRVAVTNYGYTF. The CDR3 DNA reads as TGTGCCAGCAGTTACTCGAGAGTGGCAGTCACTAACTATGGCTACACCTTC.

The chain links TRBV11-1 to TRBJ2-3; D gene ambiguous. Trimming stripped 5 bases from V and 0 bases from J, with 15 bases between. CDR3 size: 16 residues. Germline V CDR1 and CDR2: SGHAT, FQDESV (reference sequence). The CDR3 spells CASSPLGSESTDTQYF. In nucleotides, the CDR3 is TGTGCCAGCAGCCCACTGGGCAGCGAAAGCACAGATACGCAGTATTTT.

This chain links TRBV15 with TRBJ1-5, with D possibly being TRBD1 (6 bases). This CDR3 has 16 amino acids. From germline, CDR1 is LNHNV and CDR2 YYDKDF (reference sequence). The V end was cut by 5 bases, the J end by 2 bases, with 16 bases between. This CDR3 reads CATSRGAGEGNQPQHF. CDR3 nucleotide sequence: TGTGCCACCAGCCGGGGGGCAGGGGAAGGCAATCAGCCCCAGCATTTT.

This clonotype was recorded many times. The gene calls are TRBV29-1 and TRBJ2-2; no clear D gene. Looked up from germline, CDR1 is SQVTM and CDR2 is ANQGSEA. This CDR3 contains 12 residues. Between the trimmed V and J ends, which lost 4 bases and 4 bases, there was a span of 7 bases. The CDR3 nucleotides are TGCAGCGTTGTACAAATCACCGGGGAGCTGTTTTTT. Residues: CSVVQITGELFF.

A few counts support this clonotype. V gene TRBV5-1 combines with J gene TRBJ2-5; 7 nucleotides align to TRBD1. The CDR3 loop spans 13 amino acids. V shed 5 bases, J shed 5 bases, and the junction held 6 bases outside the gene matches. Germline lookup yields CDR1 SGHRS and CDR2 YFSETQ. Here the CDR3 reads CASRTGTSETQYF. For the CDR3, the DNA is TGCGCCAGCAGGACAGGGACGTCGGAGACCCAGTACTTC.

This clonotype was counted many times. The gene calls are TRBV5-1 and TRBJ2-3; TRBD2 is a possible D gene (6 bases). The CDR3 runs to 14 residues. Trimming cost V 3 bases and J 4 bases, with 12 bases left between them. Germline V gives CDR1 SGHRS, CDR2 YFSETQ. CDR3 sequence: CASSSRLGADTQYF. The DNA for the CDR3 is TGCGCCAGCAGCTCCCGACTAGGGGCAGATACGCAGTATTTT.

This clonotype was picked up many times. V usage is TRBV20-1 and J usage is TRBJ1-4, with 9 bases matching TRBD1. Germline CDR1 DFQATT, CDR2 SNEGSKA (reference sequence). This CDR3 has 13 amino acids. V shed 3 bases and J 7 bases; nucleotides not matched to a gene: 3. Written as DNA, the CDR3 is TGCAGTGCTAGTACAGGGGGCAGTGAAAAACTGTTTTTT. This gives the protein CSASTGGSEKLFF.

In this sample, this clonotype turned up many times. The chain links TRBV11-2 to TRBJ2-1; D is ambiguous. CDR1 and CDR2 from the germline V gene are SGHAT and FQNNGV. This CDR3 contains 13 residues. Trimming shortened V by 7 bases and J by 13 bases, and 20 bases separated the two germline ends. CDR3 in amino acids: CASKGSLLPTQFF. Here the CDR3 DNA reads TGTGCCAGCAAGGGATCCCTCCTCCCTACTCAGTTCTTC. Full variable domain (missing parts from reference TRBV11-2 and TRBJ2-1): EAGVAQSPRYKIIEKRQSVAFWCNPISGHATLYWYQQILGQGPKLLIQFQNNGVVDDSQLPKDRFSAERLKGVDSTLKIQPAKLEDSAVYLCASKGSLLPTQFFGPGTRLTVL.

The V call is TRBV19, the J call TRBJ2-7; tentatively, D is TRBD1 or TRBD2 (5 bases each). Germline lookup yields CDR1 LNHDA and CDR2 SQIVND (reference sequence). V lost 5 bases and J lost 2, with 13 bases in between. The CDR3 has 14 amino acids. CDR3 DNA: TGTGCCAGTAGTGGGCCAGAGGGGCCCTACGAGCAGTACTTC. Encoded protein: CASSGPEGPYEQYF.

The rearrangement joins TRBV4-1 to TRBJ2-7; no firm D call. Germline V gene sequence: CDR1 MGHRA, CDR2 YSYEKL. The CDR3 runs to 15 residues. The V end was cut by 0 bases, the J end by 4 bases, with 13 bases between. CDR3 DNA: TGCGCCAGCAGCCAAGAGAAGGTCACCCGTTACGAGCAGTACTTC. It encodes CASSQEKVTRYEQYF.

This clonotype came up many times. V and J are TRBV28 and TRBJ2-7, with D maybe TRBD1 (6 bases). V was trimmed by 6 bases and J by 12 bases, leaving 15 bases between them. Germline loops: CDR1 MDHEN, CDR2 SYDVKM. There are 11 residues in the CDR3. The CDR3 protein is CASRQGPNRYF. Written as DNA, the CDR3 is TGTGCCAGCAGGCAGGGGCCCAATCGGTACTTC.

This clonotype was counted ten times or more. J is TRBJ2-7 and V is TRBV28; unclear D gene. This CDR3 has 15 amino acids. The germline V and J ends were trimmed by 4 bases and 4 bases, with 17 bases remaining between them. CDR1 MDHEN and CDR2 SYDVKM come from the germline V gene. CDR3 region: CASSSTAWAEYEQYF. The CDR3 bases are TGTGCCAGCAGTTCGACCGCATGGGCCGAATACGAGCAGTACTTC.

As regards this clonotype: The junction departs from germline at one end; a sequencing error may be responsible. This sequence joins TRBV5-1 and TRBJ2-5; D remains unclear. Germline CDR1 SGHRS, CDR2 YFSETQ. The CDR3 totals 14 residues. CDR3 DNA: TGTGCCAGCAGCACCCGGACGGATAAAGAGACCCAGTACTTC. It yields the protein CASSTRTDKETQYF.

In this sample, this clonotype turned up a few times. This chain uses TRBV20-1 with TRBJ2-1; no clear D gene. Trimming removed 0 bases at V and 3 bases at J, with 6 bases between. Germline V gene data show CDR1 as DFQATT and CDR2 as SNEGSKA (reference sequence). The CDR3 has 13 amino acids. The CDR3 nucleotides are TGCAGTGCTAGAGAAACCTACTACAATGAGCAGTTCTTC. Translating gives CSARETYYNEQFF.

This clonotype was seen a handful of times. Here the CDR3 reads CASSLAVAEQYF. The CDR3 region has the DNA TGTGCCAGCAGCTTAGCGGTGGCCGAGCAGTACTTC. The chain carries TRBV7-9 and TRBJ2-7, with unresolved D. The CDR3 spans 12 residues. The germline V and J ends were trimmed by 0 bases and 6 bases, with 6 bases remaining between them. CDR1 is SEHNR and CDR2 is FQNEAQ in the germline V gene (reference sequence).

CDR3 coding DNA: TGTGCCAGCAGTTATTCTACGGTGGGGACAGCTAACTATGGCTACACCTTC. Its translation: CASSYSTVGTANYGYTF. This chain links TRBV6-5 with TRBJ1-2; 7 nucleotides line up with TRBD1. This CDR3 comprises 17 residues. Trimming at V came to 3 bases and at J to 0 bases, leaving 10 bases not matched to a gene. Germline lookup yields CDR1 MNHEY and CDR2 SVGAGI.

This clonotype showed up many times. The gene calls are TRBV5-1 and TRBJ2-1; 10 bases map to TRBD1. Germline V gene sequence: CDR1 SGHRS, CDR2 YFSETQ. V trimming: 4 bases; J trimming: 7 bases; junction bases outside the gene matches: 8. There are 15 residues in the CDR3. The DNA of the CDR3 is TGCGCCAGCAGCGCCGGGACAGGGGTTGGGAATGAGCAGTTCTTC. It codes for CASSAGTGVGNEQFF.

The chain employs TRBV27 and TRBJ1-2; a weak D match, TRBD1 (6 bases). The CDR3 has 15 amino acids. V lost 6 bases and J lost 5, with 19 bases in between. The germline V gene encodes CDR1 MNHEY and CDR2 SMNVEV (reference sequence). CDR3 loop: CASSHSSGTTYGYTF. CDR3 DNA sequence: TGTGCCAGCAGCCATTCCTCCGGGACAACATATGGCTACACCTTC.

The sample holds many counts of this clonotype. The CDR3: CSARDPAGKREQYF. CDR3 DNA: TGCAGTGCTAGAGACCCCGCAGGGAAACGCGAGCAGTACTTC. The rearrangement links TRBV20-1 to TRBJ2-7, with D perhaps TRBD1 (5 bases). The CDR3 is made up of 14 amino acids. Deletions cut 0 bases from V and 6 bases from J, with 15 bases between. CDR1 is DFQATT and CDR2 is SNEGSKA in the germline V gene (reference sequence).

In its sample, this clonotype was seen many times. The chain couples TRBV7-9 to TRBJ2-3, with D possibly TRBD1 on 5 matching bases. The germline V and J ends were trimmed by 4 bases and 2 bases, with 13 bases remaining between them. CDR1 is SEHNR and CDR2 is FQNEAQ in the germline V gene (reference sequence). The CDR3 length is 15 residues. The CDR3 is CASSSQGLDTDTQYF. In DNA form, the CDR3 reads TGTGCCAGCAGCTCGCAGGGTCTTGACACAGATACGCAGTATTTT.

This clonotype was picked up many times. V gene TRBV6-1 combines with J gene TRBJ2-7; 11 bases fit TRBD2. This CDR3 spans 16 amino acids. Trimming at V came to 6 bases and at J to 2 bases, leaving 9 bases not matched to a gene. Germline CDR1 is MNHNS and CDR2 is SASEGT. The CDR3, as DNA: TGTGCCAGCAGAGACCTTAGCGGGAGGGGAGCCTACGAGCAGTACTTC. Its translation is CASRDLSGRGAYEQYF.

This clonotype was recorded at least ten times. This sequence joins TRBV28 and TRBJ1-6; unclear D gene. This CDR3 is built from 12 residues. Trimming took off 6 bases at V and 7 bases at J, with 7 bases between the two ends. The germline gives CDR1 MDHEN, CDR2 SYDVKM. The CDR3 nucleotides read TGTGCCAGCAGCTTCTCAAATTCACCCCTCCACTTT. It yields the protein CASSFSNSPLHF.

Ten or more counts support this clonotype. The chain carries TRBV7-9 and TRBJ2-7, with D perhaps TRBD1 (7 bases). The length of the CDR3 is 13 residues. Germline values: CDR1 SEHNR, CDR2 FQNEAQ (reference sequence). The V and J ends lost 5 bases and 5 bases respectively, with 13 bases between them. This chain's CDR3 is CASSPRDSNEQYF. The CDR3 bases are TGTGCCAGCAGCCCGCGGGACAGCAACGAGCAGTACTTC.

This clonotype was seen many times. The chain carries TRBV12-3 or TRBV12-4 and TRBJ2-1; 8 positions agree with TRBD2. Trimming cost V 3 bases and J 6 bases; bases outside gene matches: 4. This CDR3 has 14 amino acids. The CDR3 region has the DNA TGTGCCAGCAGTTTTGGGACTAGTGGCAATGAGCAGTTCTTC. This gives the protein CASSFGTSGNEQFF.

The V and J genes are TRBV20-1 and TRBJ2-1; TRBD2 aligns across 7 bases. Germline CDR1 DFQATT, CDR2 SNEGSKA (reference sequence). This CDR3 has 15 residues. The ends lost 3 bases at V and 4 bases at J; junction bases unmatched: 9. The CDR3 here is CSASGQSRGYNEQFF. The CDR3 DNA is TGCAGTGCTAGCGGGCAGTCGCGGGGGTACAATGAGCAGTTCTTC.

The CDR3 loop is CASSYLSGTYNEQFF. The CDR3 nucleotides are TGTGCCAGCAGTTATCTAAGCGGGACATACAATGAGCAGTTCTTC. The V gene is TRBV6-2 or TRBV6-3, the J gene TRBJ2-1; D possibly corresponds to TRBD2 (7 bases). V shed 3 bases and J shed 4 bases, with 13 bases lying between them. The CDR3 is 15 amino acids. CDR1 and CDR2 from the germline V gene are MNHEY and SVGEGT.

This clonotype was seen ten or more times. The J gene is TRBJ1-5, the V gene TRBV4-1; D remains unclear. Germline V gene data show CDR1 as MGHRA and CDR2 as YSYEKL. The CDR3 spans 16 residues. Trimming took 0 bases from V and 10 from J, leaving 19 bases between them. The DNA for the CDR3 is TGCGCCAGCAGCCAAGAGATCCAATCGGGGTCCGTTCCCCAGCATTTT. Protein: CASSQEIQSGSVPQHF.